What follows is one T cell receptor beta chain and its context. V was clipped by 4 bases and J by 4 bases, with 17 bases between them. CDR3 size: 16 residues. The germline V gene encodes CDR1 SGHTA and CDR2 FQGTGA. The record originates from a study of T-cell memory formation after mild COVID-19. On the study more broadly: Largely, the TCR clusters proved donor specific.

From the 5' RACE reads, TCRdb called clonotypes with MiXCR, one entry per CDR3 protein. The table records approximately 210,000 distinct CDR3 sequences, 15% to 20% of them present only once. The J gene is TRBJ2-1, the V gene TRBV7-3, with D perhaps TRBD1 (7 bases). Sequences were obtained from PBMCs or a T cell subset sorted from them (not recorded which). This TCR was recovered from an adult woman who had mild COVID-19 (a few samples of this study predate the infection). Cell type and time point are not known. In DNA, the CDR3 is TGTGCCAGCAGCTCCAGTGGGGGGACAGCGTACAATGAGCAGTTCTTC. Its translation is CASSSSGGTAYNEQFF.